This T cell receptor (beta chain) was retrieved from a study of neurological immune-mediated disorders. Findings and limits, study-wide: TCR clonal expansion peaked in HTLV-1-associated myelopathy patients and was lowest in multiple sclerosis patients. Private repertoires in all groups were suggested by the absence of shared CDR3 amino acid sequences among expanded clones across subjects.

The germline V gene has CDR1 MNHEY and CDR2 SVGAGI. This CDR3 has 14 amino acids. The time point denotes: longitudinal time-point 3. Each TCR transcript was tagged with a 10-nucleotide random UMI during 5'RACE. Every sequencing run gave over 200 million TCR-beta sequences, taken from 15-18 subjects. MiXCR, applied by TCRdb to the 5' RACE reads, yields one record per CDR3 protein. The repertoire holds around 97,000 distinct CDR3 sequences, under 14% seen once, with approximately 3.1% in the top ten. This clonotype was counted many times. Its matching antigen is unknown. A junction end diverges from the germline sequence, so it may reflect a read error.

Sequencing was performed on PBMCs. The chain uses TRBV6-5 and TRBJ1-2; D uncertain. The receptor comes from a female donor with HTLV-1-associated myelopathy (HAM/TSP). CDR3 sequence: CVSSSRPDKGGYTF. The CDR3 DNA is TGTGTCAGCAGTTCTCGCCCGGATAAGGGCGGCTACACCTTC.